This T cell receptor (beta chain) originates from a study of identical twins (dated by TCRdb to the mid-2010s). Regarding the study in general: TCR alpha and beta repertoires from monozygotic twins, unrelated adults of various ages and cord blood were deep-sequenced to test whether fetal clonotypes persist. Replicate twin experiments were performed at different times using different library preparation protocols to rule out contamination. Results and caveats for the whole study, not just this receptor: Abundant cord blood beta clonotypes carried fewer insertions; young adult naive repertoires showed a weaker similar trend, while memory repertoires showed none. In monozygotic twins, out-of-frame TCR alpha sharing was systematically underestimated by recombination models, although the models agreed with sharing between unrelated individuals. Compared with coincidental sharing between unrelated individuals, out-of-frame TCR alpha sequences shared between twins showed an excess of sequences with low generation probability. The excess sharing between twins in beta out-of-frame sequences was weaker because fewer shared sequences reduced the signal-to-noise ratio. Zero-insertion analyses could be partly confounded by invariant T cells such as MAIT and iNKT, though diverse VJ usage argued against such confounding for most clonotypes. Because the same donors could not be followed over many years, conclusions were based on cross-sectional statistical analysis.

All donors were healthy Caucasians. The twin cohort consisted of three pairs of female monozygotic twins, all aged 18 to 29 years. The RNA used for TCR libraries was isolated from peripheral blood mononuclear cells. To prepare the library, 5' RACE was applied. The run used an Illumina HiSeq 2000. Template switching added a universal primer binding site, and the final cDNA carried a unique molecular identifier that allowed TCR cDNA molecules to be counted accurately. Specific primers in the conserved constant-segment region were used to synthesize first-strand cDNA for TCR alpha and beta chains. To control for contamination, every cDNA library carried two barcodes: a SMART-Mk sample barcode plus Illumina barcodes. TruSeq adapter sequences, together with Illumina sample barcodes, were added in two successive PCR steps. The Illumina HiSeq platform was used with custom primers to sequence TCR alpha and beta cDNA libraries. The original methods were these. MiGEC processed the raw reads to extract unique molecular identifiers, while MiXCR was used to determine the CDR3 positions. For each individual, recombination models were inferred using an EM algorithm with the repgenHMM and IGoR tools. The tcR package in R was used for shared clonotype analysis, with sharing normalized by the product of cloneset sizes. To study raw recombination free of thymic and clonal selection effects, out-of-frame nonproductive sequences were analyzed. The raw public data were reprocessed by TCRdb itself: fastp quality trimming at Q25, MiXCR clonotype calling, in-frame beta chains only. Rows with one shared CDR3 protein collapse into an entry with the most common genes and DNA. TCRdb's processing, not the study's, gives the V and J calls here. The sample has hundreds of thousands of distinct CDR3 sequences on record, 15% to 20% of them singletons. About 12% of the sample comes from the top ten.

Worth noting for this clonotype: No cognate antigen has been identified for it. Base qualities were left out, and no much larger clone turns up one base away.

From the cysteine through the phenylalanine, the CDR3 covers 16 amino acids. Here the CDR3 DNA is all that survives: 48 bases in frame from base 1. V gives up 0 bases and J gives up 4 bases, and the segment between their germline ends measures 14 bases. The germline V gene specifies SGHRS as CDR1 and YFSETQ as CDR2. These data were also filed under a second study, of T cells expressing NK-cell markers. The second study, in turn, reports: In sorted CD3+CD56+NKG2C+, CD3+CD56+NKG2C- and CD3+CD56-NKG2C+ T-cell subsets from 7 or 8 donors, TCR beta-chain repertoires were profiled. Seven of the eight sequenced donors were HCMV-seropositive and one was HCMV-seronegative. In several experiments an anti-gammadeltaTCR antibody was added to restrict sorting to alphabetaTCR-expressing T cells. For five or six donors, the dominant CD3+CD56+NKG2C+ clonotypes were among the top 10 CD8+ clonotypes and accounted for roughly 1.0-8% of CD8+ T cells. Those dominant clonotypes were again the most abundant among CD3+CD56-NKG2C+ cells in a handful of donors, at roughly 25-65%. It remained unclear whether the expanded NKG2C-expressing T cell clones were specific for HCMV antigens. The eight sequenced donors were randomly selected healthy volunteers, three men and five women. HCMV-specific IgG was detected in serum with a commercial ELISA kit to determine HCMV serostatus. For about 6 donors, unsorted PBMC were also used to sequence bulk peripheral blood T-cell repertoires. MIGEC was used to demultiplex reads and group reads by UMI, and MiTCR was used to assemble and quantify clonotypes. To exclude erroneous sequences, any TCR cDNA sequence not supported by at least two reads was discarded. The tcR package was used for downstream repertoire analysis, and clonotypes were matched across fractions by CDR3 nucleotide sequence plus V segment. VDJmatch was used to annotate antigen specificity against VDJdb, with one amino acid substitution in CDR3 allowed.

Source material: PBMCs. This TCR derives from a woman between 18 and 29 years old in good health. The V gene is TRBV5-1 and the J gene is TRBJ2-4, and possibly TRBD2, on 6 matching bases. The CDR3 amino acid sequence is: CASSLDDRDLKNIQYF. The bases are TGCGCCAGCAGCTTGGACGACCGGGACTTAAAAAACATTCAGTACTTC.